These 21 T cell receptor beta chains originate from one sample sequenced in a study of healthy donors' naive CD4 and CD8 T cells. Starting from 500 ng of total RNA, TCR libraries were made with linear amplification. One entry per CDR3 protein results from TCRdb running MiXCR on the reads. The sample shows 150,000 to 200,000 distinct CDR3 sequences, over 60% of them seen only once. The sample comprised naive CD4+ and CD8+ T cells sorted from blood, pooled from several donors. The receptors derive from a pool of human donors in good health; the sample pools cells from several healthy donors.

This chain joins TRBV10-3 and TRBJ1-2; D might be TRBD1 (5 bases). The V gene lost 7 bases and the J gene lost 8 bases, with 17 bases spanning the gap. The CDR3 length is 13 residues. CDR1 and CDR2 from the germline V gene are ENHRY and SYGVKD. The CDR3 DNA follows: TGTGCCATCACCCAGGGAAGAGGTGAAGGCTACACCTTC. It encodes CAITQGRGEGYTF.

This chain joins TRBV7-8 and TRBJ2-3; D is ambiguous. The CDR3 runs 14 residues. Germline V CDR1 and CDR2: SGHVS, FQNEAQ. Trimming took off 5 bases at V and 6 bases at J, with 15 bases between the two ends. CDR3 nucleotides: TGTGCCAGCAGCCCACGCATTACATCCGATACGCAGTATTTT. The encoded protein is CASSPRITSDTQYF.

The J gene is TRBJ2-3, the V gene TRBV5-4; TRBD1 or TRBD2 may be the D gene (6 bases each). The V end lost 10 bases, the J end lost 1 base, and 22 bases lay between the germline ends. Germline V gene sequence: CDR1 SGHNT, CDR2 YYREEE (reference sequence). The CDR3 consists of 16 residues. The CDR3 nucleotides read TGTGCCGGCTCAGGGGAGGAGGGGGGCCGCACAGATACGCAGTATTTT. Protein sequence: CAGSGEEGGRTDTQYF.

The J gene is TRBJ2-7, the V gene TRBV29-1; D is undetermined. V gave up 2 bases and J gave up 6 bases, with 11 bases separating them. There are 12 residues in the CDR3. Germline V gene sequence: CDR1 SQVTM, CDR2 ANQGSEA. This CDR3 reads CSVEYLVGEQYF. CDR3 DNA: TGCAGCGTTGAATACCTAGTTGGCGAGCAGTACTTC.

This rearrangement joins TRBV6-2 or TRBV6-3 to TRBJ2-7; D is possibly TRBD1 or TRBD2 (6 bases each). The CDR3 has 13 residues. The germline V gene has CDR1 MNHEY and CDR2 SVGEGT. Trimming removed 6 bases at V and 1 base at J, with 10 bases between. CDR3 nucleotides: TGTGCCAGCAGGCGGGACACTTCCTACGAGCAGTACTTC. This sequence encodes CASRRDTSYEQYF.

This chain links TRBV27 with TRBJ2-5, with 9 bases matching TRBD1. Per germline, CDR1 MNHEY and CDR2 SMNVEV (reference sequence). The CDR3 length is 15 residues. After removal of 9 bases from V and 4 bases from J, the junction contained 12 bases not matched to a gene. Here the CDR3 reads CARLPGTGKRETQYF. DNA of the CDR3: TGTGCCAGACTTCCCGGGACAGGGAAGCGAGAGACCCAGTACTTC.

This chain connects TRBV19 to TRBJ2-1, with 9 bases fitting TRBD2. V shed 3 bases, J shed 1 base, and the junction held 7 bases outside the gene matches. The CDR3 totals 17 residues. Germline-derived CDR1 and CDR2 are LNHDA and SQIVND (reference sequence). CDR3 protein: CASSIRGLAISYNEQFF. CDR3 coding DNA: TGTGCCAGTAGTATCCGAGGACTAGCGATATCCTACAATGAGCAGTTCTTC.

The chain carries TRBV21-1 and TRBJ1-1; the table calls TRBD1, which could not be checked here. TRBV21-1 is tagged as a pseudogene. The CDR3 covers 17 residues. This CDR3 reads CASSKALGTPMNTEAFF. The CDR3 DNA sequence: TGTGCCAGCAGCAAAGCCCTCGGGACGCCGATGAACACTGAAGCTTTCTTT.

This clonotype was seen once. The chain carries TRBV5-4 and TRBJ1-6; possible D gene TRBD1, 5 bases. With 4 bases removed from V and 0 bases from J, the gap between germline ends came to 17 bases. From germline, CDR1 is SGHNT and CDR2 YYREEE (reference sequence). There are 18 residues in the CDR3. The CDR3 DNA reads as TGTGCCAGCAGCCCCACTGGGAGGGGTAGCTCCTATAATTCACCCCTCCACTTT. Protein sequence: CASSPTGRGSSYNSPLHF.

This chain connects TRBV14 to TRBJ2-1, with D unresolved. Deletions cut 4 bases from V and 6 bases from J, with 19 bases between. The CDR3 runs to 16 residues. Germline lookup yields CDR1 SGHDN and CDR2 FVKESK. The CDR3 region has the DNA TGTGCCAGCAGCCGGGATCAAATTATGGGGTTCAATGAGCAGTTCTTC. Its protein product is CASSRDQIMGFNEQFF.

This chain links TRBV5-6 with TRBJ1-2; perhaps TRBD1 as D (6 bases). This CDR3 is built from 17 residues. The germline CDR1 and CDR2 sequences are SGHDT and YYEEEE. V was trimmed by 2 bases and J by 0 bases, leaving 17 bases between them. The CDR3 spells CASSFLQGSGANYGYTF. The CDR3 nucleotides read TGTGCCAGCAGCTTCCTACAGGGCTCTGGGGCTAACTATGGCTACACCTTC.

The chain couples TRBV29-1 to TRBJ2-1; D gene ambiguous. This CDR3 has 11 amino acids. Germline V CDR1 and CDR2: SQVTM, ANQGSEA. Trimming shortened V by 4 bases and J by 5 bases, and 6 bases separated the two germline ends. In DNA form, the CDR3 reads TGCAGCGTTGCCCCCAACAATGAGCAGTTCTTC. It translates to CSVAPNNEQFF.

This clonotype occurred a few times. This sequence joins TRBV19 and TRBJ2-2, with D maybe TRBD1 (6 bases). Germline CDR1 reads LNHDA; CDR2 reads SQIVND (reference sequence). The CDR3 has 15 amino acids. Deletions cut 6 bases from V and 8 bases from J, with 19 bases between. This CDR3 is CASRGATRKEGELFF. The DNA for the CDR3 is TGTGCCAGTAGGGGGGCAACTAGGAAAGAAGGGGAGCTGTTTTTT.

The chain links TRBV19 to TRBJ1-2, with D possibly being TRBD1 (5 bases). Germline V lookup: CDR1 LNHDA, CDR2 SQIVND (reference sequence). V was trimmed by 0 bases and J by 2 bases, leaving 13 bases between them. The CDR3 is made up of 16 amino acids. CDR3 DNA sequence: TGTGCCAGTAGTATAGATCCGGCAGGGATAAACTATGGCTACACCTTC. Protein sequence: CASSIDPAGINYGYTF.

The chain couples TRBV19 to TRBJ1-6; the match to TRBD1 covers 10 bases. Germline V gene lookup returns CDR1 LNHDA and CDR2 SQIVND (reference sequence). V shed 6 bases, J shed 10 bases, and the junction held 6 bases outside the gene matches. The CDR3 covers 14 residues. The CDR3 region has the DNA TGTGCCAGTAGCGACCGGGACAGGGGATCACCCCTCCACTTT. Residues: CASSDRDRGSPLHF.

This chain links TRBV29-1 with TRBJ2-1, with a tentative D call TRBD1 (5 bases). Trimming took 5 bases from V and 0 from J, leaving 20 bases between them. The CDR3 consists of 17 residues. Germline loops: CDR1 SQVTM, CDR2 ANQGSEA. The CDR3 nucleotides are TGCAGCGTTTGGGGCCACAACCCGCTAAGCTCCTACAATGAGCAGTTCTTC. It yields the protein CSVWGHNPLSSYNEQFF.

The rearrangement joins TRBV29-1 to TRBJ1-2; D perhaps matches TRBD1 (5 bases). The V gene's germline CDR1 is SQVTM and CDR2 ANQGSEA. V was clipped by 6 bases and J by 3 bases, with 14 bases between them. CDR3 length: 13 residues. The CDR3 DNA follows: TGCAGCGTCTCAGGGCACTTTCACTATGGCTACACCTTC. Translated, it gives CSVSGHFHYGYTF.

The chain carries TRBV29-1 and TRBJ2-3, with D maybe TRBD1 (6 bases). The CDR3 sequence is 14 residues long. Germline CDR1 SQVTM, CDR2 ANQGSEA. V was clipped by 8 bases and J by 4 bases, with 19 bases between them. The CDR3 reads CSTNRQVRADTQYF. The CDR3 bases are TGCAGCACCAACAGACAGGTCCGCGCAGATACGCAGTATTTT.

This chain uses TRBV29-1 with TRBJ2-7; D unclear. CDR3 length: 13 residues. V dropped 6 bases and J dropped 3 bases, with 15 bases sitting between them. Germline V gene data show CDR1 as SQVTM and CDR2 as ANQGSEA. The CDR3 region has the DNA TGCAGCGTCGCTACTCAGGTCGGCTACGAGCAGTACTTC. This gives the protein CSVATQVGYEQYF.

V gene TRBV5-1 combines with J gene TRBJ1-2, with 9 bases lining up with TRBD1. Per the germline V gene, CDR1 is SGHRS and CDR2 is YFSETQ. The ends lost 4 bases at V and 7 bases at J; junction bases unmatched: 5. The CDR3 consists of 13 residues. In nucleotides, the CDR3 is TGCGCCAGCAGCGGGGACAGGGCAGCTGGCTACACCTTC. It codes for CASSGDRAAGYTF.

The chain combines TRBV18 with TRBJ2-5; TRBD1 aligns across 7 bases. The CDR3 runs 15 residues. J was trimmed by 2 bases and V by 0 bases; bases with no gene match: 3. In germline, CDR1 is KGHSH, CDR2 LQKENI. The CDR3 coding sequence is TGTGCCAGCTCACCACCTCGGGACAGACAAGAGACCCAGTACTTC. Its protein product is CASSPPRDRQETQYF. The whole variable domain, remainder taken from reference TRBV18 and TRBJ2-5, is NAGVMQNPRHLVRRRGQEARLRCSPMKGHSHVYWYRQLPEEGLKFMVYLQKENIIDESGMPKERFSAEFPKEGPSILRIQQVVRGDSAAYFCASSPPRDRQETQYFGPGTRLLVL.